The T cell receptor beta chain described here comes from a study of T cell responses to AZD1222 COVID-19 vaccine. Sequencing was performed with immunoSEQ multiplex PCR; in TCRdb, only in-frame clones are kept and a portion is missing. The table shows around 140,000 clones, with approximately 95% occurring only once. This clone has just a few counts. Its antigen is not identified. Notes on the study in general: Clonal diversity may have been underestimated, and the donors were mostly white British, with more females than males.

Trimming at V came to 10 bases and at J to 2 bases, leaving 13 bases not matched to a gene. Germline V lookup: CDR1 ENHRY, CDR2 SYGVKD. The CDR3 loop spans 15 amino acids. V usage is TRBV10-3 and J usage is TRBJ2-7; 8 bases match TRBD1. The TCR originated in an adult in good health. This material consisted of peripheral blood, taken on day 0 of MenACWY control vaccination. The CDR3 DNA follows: TGTGCCACCGGAGAGGACAGGGTTCTAACCTACGAGCAGTACTTC. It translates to CATGEDRVLTYEQYF.